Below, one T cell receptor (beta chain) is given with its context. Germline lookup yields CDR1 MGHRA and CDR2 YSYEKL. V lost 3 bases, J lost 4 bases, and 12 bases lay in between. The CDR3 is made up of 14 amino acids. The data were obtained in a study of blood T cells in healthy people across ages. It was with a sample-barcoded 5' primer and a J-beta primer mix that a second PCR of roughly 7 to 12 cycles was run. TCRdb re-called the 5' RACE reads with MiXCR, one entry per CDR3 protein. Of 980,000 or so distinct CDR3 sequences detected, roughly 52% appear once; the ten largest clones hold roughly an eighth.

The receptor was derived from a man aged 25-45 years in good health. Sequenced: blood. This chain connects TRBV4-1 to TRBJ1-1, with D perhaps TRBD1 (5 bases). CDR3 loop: CASSQTWGVTEAFF. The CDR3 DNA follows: TGCGCCAGCAGCCAGACCTGGGGGGTCACTGAAGCTTTCTTT.